A single sample is the source of the 30 T cell receptor beta chains below, sequenced in a study of cytomegalovirus exposure and HLA in healthy donors (dated by TCRdb to about 2017). Library preparation employed the immunoSEQ multiplex PCR assay. For the multiplex PCR, a mixture combining 60 forward primers for TCR Vbeta segments and 13 reverse primers for TCR Jbeta segments was used. This is the immuneACCESS table as TCRdb keeps it, with only in-frame sequences that have V and J called. A part of the clones is gone; compared with another copy, unresolved V genes explain less than half, and the rest is unexplained. The sample records some 40,000 clones, roughly 80% of which are singletons. 2.5% to 3% of the sample lies in the top ten. What was sequenced was PBMCs. The receptors stem from a man in his fifties in good health and CMV-seronegative.

In this sample, this clone turned up once. The chain combines TRBV19 with TRBJ1-5; possibly TRBD1 for D (5 bases). The germline V gene encodes CDR1 LNHDA and CDR2 SQIVND (reference sequence). The V end was cut by 2 bases, the J end by 3 bases, with 14 bases between. The CDR3 is 16 residues long. CDR3 region: CASSISGQGFNQPQHF. CDR3 coding DNA: TGTGCCAGTAGTATATCGGGTCAGGGCTTCAATCAGCCCCAGCATTTT.

CDR3 sequence: CASSLEQTIYEQYF. For the CDR3, the DNA is TGTGCCAGCAGCTTGGAACAGACGATTTACGAGCAGTACTTC. The chain recombines TRBV5-6 with TRBJ2-7; D not certain. V shed 0 bases and J shed 4 bases, with 11 bases lying between them. This CDR3 is built from 14 residues. Germline CDR1 and CDR2: SGHDT and YYEEEE.

The V and J genes are TRBV28 and TRBJ2-6, with a possible D match to TRBD2 (5 bases). V lost 5 bases and J 0 bases, leaving 5 bases between the germline ends. Germline values: CDR1 MDHEN, CDR2 SYDVKM. The CDR3 has 14 residues. CDR3 region: CASSRGSGANVLTF. CDR3 coding DNA: TGTGCCAGCAGTCGGGGCTCTGGGGCCAACGTCCTGACTTTC. Combining the CDR3 with reference TRBV28 and TRBJ2-6 gives the whole variable domain DVKVTQSSRYLVKRTGEKVFLECVQDMDHENMFWYRQDPGLGLRLIYFSYDVKMKEKGDIPEGYSVSREKKERFSLILESASTNQTSMYLCASSRGSGANVLTFGAGSRLTVL.

The V call is TRBV6-5, the J call TRBJ1-2; tentatively, D is TRBD1 (5 bases). This CDR3 region has 12 residues. Germline CDR1 and CDR2: MNHEY and SVGAGI. Between the trimmed V and J ends, which lost 6 bases and 10 bases, there was a span of 15 bases. The CDR3 protein is CASSDLGVPYTF. CDR3 in DNA: TGTGCCAGCAGCGACCTAGGGGTCCCCTACACCTTC.

The sample holds a few counts of this clone. The chain has TRBV5-1 and TRBJ2-3; TRBD2 agrees at 16 bases. The CDR3 extends over 19 amino acids. Germline V gene data show CDR1 as SGHRS and CDR2 as YFSETQ. The V and J ends lost 2 bases and 2 bases, in that order; junction bases with no gene match: 8. Here the CDR3 reads CASSFSGTSGGAHTDTQYF. The CDR3 bases are TGCGCCAGCAGCTTTTCCGGGACTAGCGGGGGGGCTCACACAGATACGCAGTATTTT.

The rearrangement uses TRBV28 and TRBJ2-7, with 11 bases aligning to TRBD1. The trim removed 3 bases at V and 6 bases at J, leaving 4 bases unmatched. Germline V gives CDR1 MDHEN, CDR2 SYDVKM. The CDR3 runs to 14 residues. The CDR3 is CASSFPGTGGEQYF. For the CDR3, the DNA is TGTGCCAGCAGTTTTCCGGGGACAGGGGGCGAGCAGTACTTC.

The chain uses TRBV30 and TRBJ2-7, with 8 bases lining up with TRBD1. CDR1 and CDR2 from the germline V gene are GTSNPN and SVGIG (reference sequence). This CDR3 comprises 12 residues. J lost 3 bases, V lost 5 bases, and 3 bases had no gene match. The CDR3: CAWGQGNYEQYF. The CDR3 DNA follows: TGTGCCTGGGGACAGGGCAACTACGAGCAGTACTTC.

The chain joins TRBV7-8 to TRBJ1-5; tentatively, D is TRBD1 (5 bases). The CDR3 is 17 residues long. Germline V gives CDR1 SGHVS, CDR2 FQNEAQ. V gave up 4 bases and J gave up 4 bases, with 20 bases separating them. The CDR3 nucleotides are TGTGCCAGCAGCTCTTCGTGGCGGGACTCCCTTAATCAGCCCCAGCATTTT. This encodes CASSSSWRDSLNQPQHF.

Comment on this clone: The junction departs from the called germline gene at one end, perhaps through a read error. CDR3 region: CSSSSPGLAGGPYNEQFF. The CDR3 DNA follows: TGTTCCAGCAGCTCCCCCGGGCTAGCGGGGGGCCCCTACAATGAGCAGTTCTTC. The gene calls are TRBV7-9 and TRBJ2-1; 11 positions agree with TRBD2. Germline values: CDR1 SEHNR, CDR2 FQNEAQ (reference sequence). The CDR3 contains 18 residues.

This chain links TRBV5-4 with TRBJ2-7, with 7 positions matching TRBD1. The CDR3 has 14 amino acids. J gave up 2 bases and V 3 bases, and 5 bases lay outside the gene matches. Germline V lookup: CDR1 SGHNT, CDR2 YYREEE (reference sequence). The CDR3 DNA reads TGTGCCAGCAGCTGGGACAGAGCAACCTACGAGCAGTACTTC. Translated, it gives CASSWDRATYEQYF.

V is TRBV27 and J is TRBJ2-1, with D possibly TRBD2 on 5 matching bases. Trimming removed 1 base at V and 7 bases at J, with 14 bases between. CDR3 length: 15 amino acids. Germline CDR1 reads MNHEY; CDR2 reads SMNVEV (reference sequence). As DNA, the CDR3 is TGTGCCAGCAGTTTATTTGAGGGTTCAAATAATGAGCAGTTCTTC. Protein: CASSLFEGSNNEQFF.

The sample holds a few counts of this clone. The V call is TRBV9, the J call TRBJ2-3, with unresolved D. V was shortened by 0 bases and J by 2 bases, with 10 bases between the two germline ends. The CDR3 extends over 15 amino acids. Per the germline V gene, CDR1 is SGDLS and CDR2 is YYNGEE. CDR3 in amino acids: CASSVVFGDTDTQYF. For the CDR3, the DNA is TGTGCCAGCAGCGTAGTGTTCGGAGACACAGATACGCAGTATTTT.

This clone has a single count. The gene calls are TRBV18 and TRBJ2-5; D is unresolved. Germline CDR1 is KGHSH and CDR2 is LQKENI. Trimming removed 0 bases from V and 2 bases from J, with 7 bases in between. The length of the CDR3 is 14 residues. The CDR3 sequence: CASSPPAKQETQYF. Written as DNA, the CDR3 is TGTGCCAGCTCACCACCGGCCAAACAAGAGACCCAGTACTTC.

The rearrangement joins TRBV5-6 to TRBJ2-1, with TRBD1 identical over 7 bases. The CDR3 is made up of 15 amino acids. The germline gives CDR1 SGHDT, CDR2 YYEEEE. V dropped 1 base and J dropped 7; count of bases not matched to a gene: 8. DNA for the CDR3: TGTGCCAGCAGCTTGTCTTCCAGGGGGAAAAATGAGCAGTTCTTC. As protein: CASSLSSRGKNEQFF. Variable domain in full (rest from reference TRBV5-6 and TRBJ2-1): DAGVTQSPTHLIKTRGQQVTLRCSPKSGHDTVSWYQQALGQGPQFIFQYYEEEERQRGNFPDRFSGHQFPNYSSELNVNALLLGDSALYLCASSLSSRGKNEQFFGPGTRLTVL.

The rearrangement links TRBV6-5 to TRBJ2-1; tentative D call: TRBD1 (5 bases). The V gene lost 5 bases and the J gene lost 14 bases, with 19 bases spanning the gap. CDR3 size: 13 residues. CDR1 and CDR2 (germline): MNHEY, SVGAGI. The CDR3 DNA is TGTGCCAGCAGTAGGGGCTCGGGTCACTATGAGTTCTTC. Encoded protein: CASSRGSGHYEFF.

This chain joins TRBV28 and TRBJ1-2, with D uncertain. Trimming left V 5 bases short and J 4 bases short, with 5 bases between. The CDR3 runs 11 residues. The germline V gene has CDR1 MDHEN and CDR2 SYDVKM. This CDR3 is CASSQVYGYTF. The CDR3 bases are TGTGCCAGCAGTCAGGTCTATGGCTACACCTTC.

The chain is built from TRBV5-6 and TRBJ1-5; 10 bases are shared with TRBD1. Germline CDR1 and CDR2: SGHDT and YYEEEE. The V segment lost 4 bases and the J segment 5 bases; nucleotides outside the gene matches: 6. The CDR3 runs 15 residues. In DNA form, the CDR3 reads TGTGCCAGCAGCCCCCGGACAGGGGGAGATCAGCCCCAGCATTTT. Protein: CASSPRTGGDQPQHF.

This clone is a singleton in its sample. The chain joins TRBV4-3 to TRBJ1-6; D not resolved. The CDR3 consists of 15 residues. V was pared by 2 bases and J by 8 bases, with 13 bases between. CDR1 and CDR2 (germline): LGHNA, YSLEER. The CDR3 bases are TGCGCCAGCAGCCAACAATTTTCAGCGCATTCACCCCTCCACTTT. It specifies CASSQQFSAHSPLHF.

This rearrangement joins TRBV2 to TRBJ1-6; TRBD1 matches at 8 bases. V dropped 6 bases and J dropped 8; count of bases not matched to a gene: 12. This CDR3 has 16 amino acids. Looked up from germline, CDR1 is SNHLY and CDR2 is FYNNEI. CDR3 amino acids: CASRGTGTGVDSPLHF. CDR3 sequence (DNA): TGTGCCAGCAGAGGAACCGGGACAGGCGTCGATTCACCCCTCCACTTT. Full variable domain (missing parts from reference TRBV2 and TRBJ1-6): EPEVTQTPSHQVTQMGQEVILRCVPISNHLYFYWYRQILGQKVEFLVSFYNNEISEKSEIFDDQFSVERPDGSNFTLKIRSTKLEDSAMYFCASRGTGTGVDSPLHFGNGTRLTVT.

This chain joins TRBV2 and TRBJ1-3, with D tentatively TRBD1 (5 bases). CDR3 length equals 16 residues. Trimming pared 5 bases from V and 9 bases from J, leaving 23 bases between. Germline-derived CDR1 and CDR2 are SNHLY and FYNNEI. The CDR3 sequence: CASSQQVVGVGGTIYF. CDR3 sequence (DNA): TGTGCCAGCAGTCAACAAGTCGTAGGGGTGGGAGGCACCATATATTTT.

The chain couples TRBV2 to TRBJ2-4; the D gene is possibly TRBD1 (5 bases). The CDR3 is 12 residues long. From germline, CDR1 is SNHLY and CDR2 FYNNEI. V lost 8 bases and J 4 bases, leaving 9 bases between the germline ends. This CDR3 is CASRRTKNIQYF. DNA of the CDR3: TGTGCCAGCCGCCGGACAAAAAACATTCAGTACTTC. The full variable domain, with the rest looked up from reference TRBV2 and TRBJ2-4, is EPEVTQTPSHQVTQMGQEVILRCVPISNHLYFYWYRQILGQKVEFLVSFYNNEISEKSEIFDDQFSVERPDGSNFTLKIRSTKLEDSAMYFCASRRTKNIQYFGAGTRLSVL.

The table lists this clone with a few counts. The chain recombines TRBV18 with TRBJ1-1, with a possible D match to TRBD1 (6 bases). The CDR3 runs to 16 residues. Germline-derived CDR1 and CDR2 are KGHSH and LQKENI. The V gene lost 5 bases and the J gene lost 0 bases, with 16 bases spanning the gap. The CDR3 sequence is CASSTTFGTLNTEAFF. The CDR3 nucleotides are TGTGCCAGCTCAACAACTTTCGGGACACTGAACACTGAAGCTTTCTTT.

This chain joins TRBV19 and TRBJ2-4; tentatively, D is TRBD2 (6 bases). The germline V gene has CDR1 LNHDA and CDR2 SQIVND (reference sequence). Trimming took 0 bases from V and 6 from J, leaving 12 bases between them. CDR3 length: 15 amino acids. The CDR3 region is CASSIDFSGRNIQYF. In DNA form, the CDR3 reads TGTGCCAGTAGTATAGACTTTTCCGGGAGAAACATTCAGTACTTC.

As DNA, the CDR3 is TGTGCCAGCAGCTTATACAGCAATAGCAATCAGCCCCAGCATTTT. It translates to CASSLYSNSNQPQHF. The chain carries TRBV7-2 and TRBJ1-5, with D hard to call. The CDR3 sequence is 15 residues long. V gave up 2 bases and J gave up 0 bases, with 8 bases separating them. CDR1 is SGHTA and CDR2 is FQGNSA in the germline V gene.

The chain is built from TRBV5-1 and TRBJ2-1; D unresolved. Germline assignment: CDR1 SGHRS and CDR2 YFSETQ. CDR3 length: 15 amino acids. V was cut by 2 bases and J by 0 bases, with 9 bases left in between. The CDR3 DNA reads TGCGCCAGCAGCTTTGACATGAACTCCTACAATGAGCAGTTCTTC. Translating gives CASSFDMNSYNEQFF.

The V call is TRBV7-3, the J call TRBJ2-7; 7 nucleotides agree with TRBD2. Germline V gives CDR1 SGHTA, CDR2 FQGTGA. Trimming at V came to 2 bases and at J to 0 bases, leaving 4 bases not matched to a gene. This CDR3 is built from 15 residues. CDR3 amino acids: CASSLQRGSSYEQYF. Written as DNA, the CDR3 is TGTGCCAGCAGCTTACAGCGGGGCAGCTCCTACGAGCAGTACTTC.

In its sample, this clone was seen once. V gene TRBV6-5 combines with J gene TRBJ2-7; 9 bases map to TRBD1. CDR1 and CDR2 from the germline V gene are MNHEY and SVGAGI. Trimming at V came to 2 bases and at J to 4 bases, leaving 3 bases not matched to a gene. The CDR3 is 14 amino acids. The CDR3 DNA is TGTGCCAGCAGTTACCGGGACAGGGTGTACGAGCAGTACTTC. This translates into CASSYRDRVYEQYF.

This chain uses TRBV21-1 with TRBJ2-2; the table gives TRBD1 as D, unverified against the DNA. TRBV21-1 is designated a pseudogene. This CDR3 has 17 amino acids. DNA of the CDR3: TGTGCCAGCATGTTTCCCCTAGACAGGGAAGTGACCGGGGAGCTGTTTTTT. Translating it yields CASMFPLDREVTGELFF.

This clone has just a few counts. V is TRBV18 and J is TRBJ1-2, with 11 bases that match TRBD1. The germline V gene encodes CDR1 KGHSH and CDR2 LQKENI. V shed 3 bases, J shed 3 bases, and the junction held 6 bases outside the gene matches. The CDR3 sequence is 16 residues long. This CDR3 is CASSPPGQGVDYGYTF. The CDR3 nucleotides are TGTGCCAGCTCACCCCCGGGACAGGGGGTTGACTATGGCTACACCTTC.

In DNA form, the CDR3 reads TGCGCCAGCAGCTTGGCCGGGGCGGGAGTAGGCTACGAGCAGTACTTC. Residues: CASSLAGAGVGYEQYF. The rearrangement links TRBV5-1 to TRBJ2-7; TRBD2 agrees at 7 bases. Looked up from germline, CDR1 is SGHRS and CDR2 is YFSETQ. Losses at the gene ends were 0 bases for V and 3 bases for J; bases not matched to a gene: 9. CDR3 size: 16 residues. Full variable domain (rest looked up from reference TRBV5-1 and TRBJ2-7): KAGVTQTPRYLIKTRGQQVTLSCSPISGHRSVSWYQQTPGQGLQFLFEYFSETQRNKGNFPGRFSGRQFSNSRSEMNVSTLELGDSALYLCASSLAGAGVGYEQYFGPGTRLTVT.